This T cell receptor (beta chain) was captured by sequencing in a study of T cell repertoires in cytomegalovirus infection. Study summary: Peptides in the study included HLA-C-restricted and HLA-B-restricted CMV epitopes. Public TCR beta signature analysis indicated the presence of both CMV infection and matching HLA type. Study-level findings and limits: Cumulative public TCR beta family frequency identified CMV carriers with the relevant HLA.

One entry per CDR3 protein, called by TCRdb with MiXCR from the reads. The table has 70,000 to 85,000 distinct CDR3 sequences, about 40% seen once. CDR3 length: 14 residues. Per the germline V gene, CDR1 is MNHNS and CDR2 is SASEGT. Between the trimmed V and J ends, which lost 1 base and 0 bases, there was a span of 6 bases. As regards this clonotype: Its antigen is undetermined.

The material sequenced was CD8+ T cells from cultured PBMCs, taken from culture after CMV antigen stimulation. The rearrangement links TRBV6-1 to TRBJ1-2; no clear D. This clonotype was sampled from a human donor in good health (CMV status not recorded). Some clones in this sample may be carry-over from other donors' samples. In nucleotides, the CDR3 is TGTGCCAGCAGTGAAGAGGCAGCTAACTATGGCTACACCTTC. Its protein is CASSEEAANYGYTF.